What follows are 30 T cell receptor beta chains derived from one specimen sequenced in a study of blood T cell repertoires in COVID-19 (dated by TCRdb to about 2020). Library method: the immunoSEQ multiplex PCR assay. TCRdb took this table from immuneACCESS and kept in-frame rearrangements with V and J called. Such tables lack part of the clones; where checked against another copy, unresolved V genes explain under half of the gap, and the rest is unexplained. For this sample the table gives roughly 250,000 clones, of which 80% to 90% were detected only once. The ten largest account for around 2% of the sample. The sequenced sample was PBMCs or T cells enriched from blood (not recorded which). These receptors originate from a woman aged 50 to 65 who had recovered from COVID-19.

The chain has TRBV7-3 and TRBJ1-1, with D hard to call. The CDR3 spans 13 residues. The V and J ends lost 1 base and 1 base respectively, with 4 bases between them. Germline V lookup: CDR1 SGHTA, CDR2 FQGTGA. The CDR3 coding sequence is TGTGCCAGCAGCTTAAACAGGAACACTGAAGCTTTCTTT. Translating it yields CASSLNRNTEAFF.

The rearrangement links TRBV6-5 to TRBJ2-7, with D maybe TRBD2 (7 bases). The ends were cut back, 8 bases at V and 7 bases at J, with 21 bases in the middle. The CDR3 is 14 amino acids. In germline, CDR1 is MNHEY, CDR2 SVGAGI. For the CDR3, the DNA is TGTGCCAGCGTGCATGGGGGGGGCCTAGGAGAGCAGTACTTC. Protein: CASVHGGGLGEQYF.

The CDR3 DNA sequence: TGTGCCAGCAGCAGTCGTCTAGATAATTCACCCCTCCACTTT. It is translated as CASSSRLDNSPLHF. The chain uses TRBV9 and TRBJ1-6; D is uncertain. CDR1 and CDR2 from the germline V gene are SGDLS and YYNGEE. Trimming cost V 4 bases and J 5 bases, with 10 bases left between them. This CDR3 contains 14 residues.

The V and J genes are TRBV6-5 and TRBJ2-1; 9 positions agree with TRBD2. The V gene's germline CDR1 is MNHEY and CDR2 SVGAGI. Germline trimming cut 8 bases from V and 0 bases from J; bases unmatched to any gene: 2. The CDR3 runs 14 residues. Written as DNA, the CDR3 is TGTGCCAGCCAGCGGGAGGTCTCCTACAATGAGCAGTTCTTC. Translated, it gives CASQREVSYNEQFF.

The chain combines TRBV5-1 with TRBJ2-2, with a possible D match to TRBD1 (6 bases). V lost 0 bases to trimming and J lost 4 bases, with 10 bases between them. Germline V gene sequence: CDR1 SGHRS, CDR2 YFSETQ. CDR3 length: 15 residues. The DNA of the CDR3 is TGCGCCAGCAGCTTGGTTGGGGGCGTCACCGGGGAGCTGTTTTTT. Translating gives CASSLVGGVTGELFF.

This CDR3 is CASSHRQGETEAFF. In DNA form, the CDR3 reads TGTGCCAGCAGCCATAGACAGGGGGAAACTGAAGCTTTCTTT. The genes are TRBV3-1 (or the pseudogene TRBV3-2) and TRBJ1-1, with 9 bases matching TRBD1. The CDR3 contains 14 residues. V was clipped by 3 bases and J by 5 bases; unmatched bases: 4. Germline V gives CDR1 LGHDT, CDR2 YNNKEL (reference sequence).

The chain uses TRBV4-1 and TRBJ2-5; D possibly corresponds to TRBD2 (6 bases). Trimming left V 0 bases short and J 4 bases short, with 12 bases between. The CDR3 runs 15 residues. In germline, CDR1 is MGHRA, CDR2 YSYEKL. The CDR3 DNA reads as TGCGCCAGCAGCCAAGATGGTAGCGGAGGAGAGACCCAGTACTTC. Its translation is CASSQDGSGGETQYF.

V and J are TRBV28 and TRBJ1-6, with TRBD1 as a possible D gene (5 bases). This CDR3 region has 12 residues. Germline lookup yields CDR1 MDHEN and CDR2 SYDVKM. The ends were cut back, 6 bases at V and 12 bases at J, with 12 bases in the middle. The DNA for the CDR3 is TGTGCCAGCAGACCCAGGGTAGAACCCCTCCACTTT. This codes for CASRPRVEPLHF.

The V and J genes are TRBV28 and TRBJ2-5, with TRBD1 matching over 7 bases. The CDR3 is made up of 13 amino acids. V shed 7 bases and J 7 bases; nucleotides not matched to a gene: 9. In germline, CDR1 is MDHEN, CDR2 SYDVKM. The CDR3, as DNA: TGTGCCAGCACTAAACAGGGGTTTGGGACCCAGTACTTC. Amino acids: CASTKQGFGTQYF.

The J gene is TRBJ2-5, the V gene TRBV27, with 11 bases identical to TRBD2. This CDR3 has 16 amino acids. The germline V gene has CDR1 MNHEY and CDR2 SMNVEV (reference sequence). The V segment lost 5 bases and the J segment 4 bases; nucleotides outside the gene matches: 9. CDR3: CASSRLAGGLLETQYF. The CDR3 nucleotides read TGTGCCAGCAGTCGTCTAGCGGGAGGCTTACTAGAGACCCAGTACTTC.

The gene calls are TRBV6-4 and TRBJ1-5; D possibly corresponds to TRBD1 (5 bases). The CDR3 has 14 residues. CDR1 and CDR2 (germline): MRHNA, SNTAGT. V dropped 3 bases and J dropped 2 bases, with 8 bases sitting between them. The CDR3 DNA sequence: TGTGCCAGCAGTGAGGGGCTGGGCAATCAGCCCCAGCATTTT. This translates into CASSEGLGNQPQHF.

The CDR3 coding sequence is TGCAGTGCTAGAAGTGGCCACGAGCAGTACTTC. Amino acid sequence: CSARSGHEQYF. This chain connects TRBV20-1 to TRBJ2-7; no clear D. From germline, CDR1 is DFQATT and CDR2 SNEGSKA (reference sequence). V lost 2 bases to trimming and J lost 5 bases, with 7 bases between them. The CDR3 consists of 11 residues.

CDR3 nucleotide sequence: TGTGCCTGGAGACTTAATTCACCCCTCCACTTT. Residues: CAWRLNSPLHF. The chain links TRBV30 to TRBJ1-6; D gene unclear. Germline V gene lookup returns CDR1 GTSNPN and CDR2 SVGIG (reference sequence). The CDR3 is 11 residues long. The V gene lost 3 bases and the J gene lost 6 bases, with 3 bases spanning the gap.

V usage is TRBV21-1 and J usage is TRBJ2-5; TRBD2 reflects the table's D call only, with no check against the DNA. TRBV21-1 is given as a pseudogene. The CDR3 contains 15 residues. CDR3 region: CARLLATGGEETQYF. CDR3 sequence (DNA): TGTGCCAGACTACTAGCCACGGGAGGAGAGGAGACCCAGTACTTC.

The chain is built from TRBV6-6 and TRBJ2-7, with D maybe TRBD2 (6 bases). V was pared by 0 bases and J by 3 bases, with 12 bases between. The CDR3 has 15 residues. Germline CDR1 MNHNY, CDR2 SVGAGI (reference sequence). The DNA of the CDR3 is TGTGCCAGCAGTTACTCAGGCGGGACGATCTACGAGCAGTACTTC. Residues: CASSYSGGTIYEQYF.

With respect to this clone: Different DNA sequences within this sample yield the same CDR3. This chain links TRBV18 with TRBJ1-6; D is perhaps TRBD1 (6 bases). The CDR3 contains 13 residues. Germline values: CDR1 KGHSH, CDR2 LQKENI. Trimming pared 2 bases from V and 8 bases from J, leaving 7 bases between. This CDR3 reads CASSPGGDSPLHF. The CDR3 nucleotides read TGTGCCAGCTCACCAGGGGGCGATTCACCCCTCCACTTT.

The chain has TRBV7-6 and TRBJ1-2, with no clear D. V was pared by 5 bases and J by 7 bases, with 14 bases between. Germline loops: CDR1 SGHVS, CDR2 FNYEAQ. The CDR3 covers 13 residues. The CDR3 coding sequence is TGTGCCAGCAGCCCAGGTCTCGTTGGTGGCTACACCTTC. Its protein is CASSPGLVGGYTF.

The chain employs TRBV11-2 and TRBJ1-2; no clear D gene. This CDR3 comprises 17 residues. Trimming shortened V by 0 bases and J by 4 bases, and 18 bases separated the two germline ends. Per germline, CDR1 SGHAT and CDR2 FQNNGV. The CDR3 here is CASSLDPEGLISYGYTF. DNA of the CDR3: TGTGCCAGCAGCTTAGATCCAGAGGGCCTGATTAGCTATGGCTACACCTTC.

This clone was seen more than once but under ten times. The V gene is TRBV29-1, the J gene TRBJ2-3; TRBD2 matches at 14 bases. CDR1 is SQVTM and CDR2 is ANQGSEA in the germline V gene. The CDR3 runs 13 residues. In DNA form, the CDR3 reads TGCAGTGGGACTAGCGGGAGTTACGATACGCAGTATTTT. Its translation: CSGTSGSYDTQYF.

A single count supports this clone. The rearrangement joins TRBV27 to TRBJ1-1; the match to TRBD1 covers 7 bases. Germline V gene sequence: CDR1 MNHEY, CDR2 SMNVEV (reference sequence). The CDR3 is 14 amino acids. V lost 3 bases and J lost 1; bases outside the gene matches: 2. The CDR3 loop reads CASSFDRENTEAFF. For the CDR3, the DNA is TGTGCCAGCAGTTTTGACAGGGAGAACACTGAAGCTTTCTTT.

The rearrangement uses TRBV7-9 and TRBJ2-1, with TRBD2 identical over 14 bases. V dropped 4 bases and J dropped 4; count of bases not matched to a gene: 9. The CDR3 runs to 18 residues. Germline loops: CDR1 SEHNR, CDR2 FQNEAQ (reference sequence). The CDR3, as DNA: TGTGCCAGCAGCTATCCGGGACTAGCGGGAGTCGGATACAATGAGCAGTTCTTC. Encoded protein: CASSYPGLAGVGYNEQFF.

This chain uses TRBV10-3 with TRBJ1-5, with 10 bases aligning to TRBD1. This CDR3 is 19 amino acids long. The germline gives CDR1 ENHRY, CDR2 SYGVKD. The ends lost 6 bases at V and 1 base at J; junction bases unmatched: 15. The CDR3 loop is CAIRDRGRGPDTSNQPQHF. The CDR3 DNA follows: TGTGCCATCAGAGACAGGGGGCGCGGACCGGACACCAGCAATCAGCCCCAGCATTTT.

This chain uses TRBV28 with TRBJ2-3; 10 bases match TRBD2. The germline V gene has CDR1 MDHEN and CDR2 SYDVKM. V lost 4 bases to trimming and J lost 0 bases; unmatched junction nucleotides: 7. This CDR3 is 17 amino acids long. The DNA for the CDR3 is TGTGCCAGCAGTTGGACTAGCGGCGACCTTAGCACAGATACGCAGTATTTT. Its translation is CASSWTSGDLSTDTQYF.

The J gene is TRBJ1-4, the V gene TRBV19; 7 positions agree with TRBD1. J was trimmed by 3 bases and V by 5 bases; bases with no gene match: 6. Germline loops: CDR1 LNHDA, CDR2 SQIVND (reference sequence). This CDR3 spans 15 amino acids. Here the CDR3 DNA reads TGTGCCAGTAGTGAACAGGGGAGAGCTAATGAAAAACTGTTTTTT. It is translated as CASSEQGRANEKLFF.

The V call is TRBV5-1, the J call TRBJ1-6; D is perhaps TRBD1 (6 bases). Between the trimmed V and J ends, which lost 0 bases and 10 bases, there was a span of 17 bases. The CDR3 consists of 16 residues. Germline V gene sequence: CDR1 SGHRS, CDR2 YFSETQ. The CDR3 coding sequence is TGCGCCAGCAGCTTGGAGGACAGACCTAGCAGCTCACCCCTCCACTTT. Its translation: CASSLEDRPSSSPLHF.

The chain links TRBV5-1 to TRBJ1-2; no definite D call. CDR3 length: 13 amino acids. Per the germline V gene, CDR1 is SGHRS and CDR2 is YFSETQ. Trimming removed 2 bases from V and 8 bases from J, with 13 bases in between. CDR3 nucleotide sequence: TGCGCCAGCAGCTTAGCTCTCGGGGAGGGCTACACCTTC. This encodes CASSLALGEGYTF.

The rearrangement joins TRBV11-1 to TRBJ2-7; D unclear. CDR3 length: 15 residues. Germline assignment: CDR1 SGHAT and CDR2 FQDESV (reference sequence). Between the trimmed V and J ends, which lost 4 bases and 1 base, there was a span of 14 bases. Here the CDR3 reads CASSSPFGISYEQYF. The DNA for the CDR3 is TGTGCCAGCAGCTCACCATTCGGTATATCCTACGAGCAGTACTTC.

This chain connects TRBV5-4 to TRBJ1-1, with TRBD1 matching 9 bases. The V and J ends lost 3 bases and 5 bases, in that order; junction bases with no gene match: 8. Germline V gene sequence: CDR1 SGHNT, CDR2 YYREEE (reference sequence). The CDR3 contains 15 residues. The CDR3 DNA reads TGTGCCAGCAGCTCCCCGGGACAGGGAGGGACTGAAGCTTTCTTT. The encoded protein is CASSSPGQGGTEAFF.

This chain uses TRBV24-1 with TRBJ2-1; D is uncertain. This CDR3 contains 13 residues. CDR1 and CDR2 from the germline V gene are KGHDR and SFDVKD. Trimming removed 5 bases at V and 3 bases at J, with 7 bases between. The DNA of the CDR3 is TGTGCCACCAGTGTTCGCGGCTACAATGAGCAGTTCTTC. This gives the protein CATSVRGYNEQFF.

Remarks on this clone: Other nucleotide sequences from this sample produce the same CDR3. This sequence joins TRBV6-5 and TRBJ2-3, with 10 bases that match TRBD2. Germline assignment: CDR1 MNHEY and CDR2 SVGAGI. The V segment lost 4 bases and the J segment 5 bases; nucleotides outside the gene matches: 0. The CDR3 has 13 amino acids. The CDR3 sequence: CASSLAGGDTQYF. The CDR3 coding sequence is TGTGCCAGCAGTTTAGCGGGAGGAGATACGCAGTATTTT.